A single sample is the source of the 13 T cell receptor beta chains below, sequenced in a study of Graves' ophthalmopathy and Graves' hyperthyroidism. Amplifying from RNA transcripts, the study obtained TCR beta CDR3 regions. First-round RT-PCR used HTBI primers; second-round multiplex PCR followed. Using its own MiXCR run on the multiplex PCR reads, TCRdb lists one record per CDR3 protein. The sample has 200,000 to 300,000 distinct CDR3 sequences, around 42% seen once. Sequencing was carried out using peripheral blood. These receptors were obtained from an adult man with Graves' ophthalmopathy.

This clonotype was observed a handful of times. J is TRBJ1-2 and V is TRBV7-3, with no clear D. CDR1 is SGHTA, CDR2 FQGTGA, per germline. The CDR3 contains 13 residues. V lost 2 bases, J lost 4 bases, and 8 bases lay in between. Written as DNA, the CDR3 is TGTGCCAGCAGCTTAGAGAGCCGCTATGGCTACACCTTC. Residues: CASSLESRYGYTF.

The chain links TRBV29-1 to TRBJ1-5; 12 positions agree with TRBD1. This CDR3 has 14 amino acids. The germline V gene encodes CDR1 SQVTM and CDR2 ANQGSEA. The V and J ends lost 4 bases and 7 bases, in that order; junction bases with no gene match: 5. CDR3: CSVVVGTGGQPQHF. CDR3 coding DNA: TGCAGCGTTGTTGTTGGGACAGGGGGCCAGCCCCAGCATTTT.

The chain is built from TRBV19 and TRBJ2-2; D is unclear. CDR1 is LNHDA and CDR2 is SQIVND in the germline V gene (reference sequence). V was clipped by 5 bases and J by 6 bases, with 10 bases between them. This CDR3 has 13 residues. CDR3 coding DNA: TGTGCCAGTAGTGAGGCAATCGCCGGGGAGCTGTTTTTT. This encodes CASSEAIAGELFF.

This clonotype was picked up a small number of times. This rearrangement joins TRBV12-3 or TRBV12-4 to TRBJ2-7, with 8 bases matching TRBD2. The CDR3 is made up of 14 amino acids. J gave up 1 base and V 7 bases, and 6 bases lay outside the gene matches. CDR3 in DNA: TGTGCCAGCACCCGCGGGAGGAGGTCCTACGAGCAGTACTTC. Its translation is CASTRGRRSYEQYF.

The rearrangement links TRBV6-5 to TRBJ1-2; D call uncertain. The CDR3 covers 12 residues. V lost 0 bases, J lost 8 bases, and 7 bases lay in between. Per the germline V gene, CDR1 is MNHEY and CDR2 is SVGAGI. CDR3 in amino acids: CASSYSKWGYTF. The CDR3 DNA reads TGTGCCAGCAGTTACTCGAAGTGGGGCTACACCTTC.

As DNA, the CDR3 is TGTGCCAGCAGCTTAGCCCAGGGGGCGCTTGGAAACACCATATATTTT. As protein: CASSLAQGALGNTIYF. This rearrangement joins TRBV7-2 to TRBJ1-3; 8 nucleotides match TRBD1. J lost 3 bases, V lost 0 bases, and 4 bases had no gene match. This CDR3 is 16 amino acids long. Germline V gene sequence: CDR1 SGHTA, CDR2 FQGNSA.

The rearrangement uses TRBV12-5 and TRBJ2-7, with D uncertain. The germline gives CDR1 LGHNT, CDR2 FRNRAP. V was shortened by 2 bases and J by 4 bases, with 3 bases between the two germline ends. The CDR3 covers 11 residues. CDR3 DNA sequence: TGTGCTAGTGGTTTGACGTACGAGCAGTACTTC. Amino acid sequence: CASGLTYEQYF. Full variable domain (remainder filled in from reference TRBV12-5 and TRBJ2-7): DARVTQTPRHKVTEMGQEVTMRCQPILGHNTVFWYRQTMMQGLELLAYFRNRAPLDDSGMPKDRFSAEMPDATLATLKIQPSEPRDSAVYFCASGLTYEQYFGPGTRLTVT.

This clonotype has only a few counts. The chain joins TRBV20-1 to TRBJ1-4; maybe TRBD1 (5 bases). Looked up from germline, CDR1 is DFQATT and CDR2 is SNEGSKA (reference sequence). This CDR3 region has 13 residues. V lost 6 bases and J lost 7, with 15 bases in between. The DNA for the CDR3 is TGCAGTGCCTTGGGGACGGGCCTTGAAAAACTGTTTTTT. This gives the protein CSALGTGLEKLFF.

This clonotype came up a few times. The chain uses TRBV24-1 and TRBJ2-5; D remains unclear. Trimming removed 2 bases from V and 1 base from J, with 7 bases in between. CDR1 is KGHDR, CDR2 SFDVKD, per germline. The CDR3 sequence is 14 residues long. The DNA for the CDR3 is TGTGCCACCAGTGATTCGGACGTCCAAGAGACCCAGTACTTC. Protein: CATSDSDVQETQYF.

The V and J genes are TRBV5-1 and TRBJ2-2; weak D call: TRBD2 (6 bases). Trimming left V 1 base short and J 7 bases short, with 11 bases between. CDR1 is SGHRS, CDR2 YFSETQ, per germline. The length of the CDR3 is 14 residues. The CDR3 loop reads CASSLTSSGGELFF. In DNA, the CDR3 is TGCGCCAGCAGCTTGACTAGCTCGGGCGGGGAGCTGTTTTTT.

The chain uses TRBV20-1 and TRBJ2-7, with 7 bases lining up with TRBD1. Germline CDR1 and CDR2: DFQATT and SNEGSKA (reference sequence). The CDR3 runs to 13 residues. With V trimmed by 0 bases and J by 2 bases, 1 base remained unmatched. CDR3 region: CSARDDRAYEQYF. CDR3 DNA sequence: TGCAGTGCTAGAGATGACAGGGCCTACGAGCAGTACTTC.

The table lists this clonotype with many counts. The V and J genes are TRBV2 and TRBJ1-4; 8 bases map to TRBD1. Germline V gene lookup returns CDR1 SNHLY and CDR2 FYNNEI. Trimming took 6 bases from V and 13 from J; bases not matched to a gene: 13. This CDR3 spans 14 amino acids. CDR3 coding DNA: TGTGCCAGCAGAACGGACAGGGCCTACATTGGACTGTTTTTT. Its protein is CASRTDRAYIGLFF. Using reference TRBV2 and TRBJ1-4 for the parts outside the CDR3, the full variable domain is EPEVTQTPSHQVTQMGQEVILRCVPISNHLYFYWYRQILGQKVEFLVSFYNNEISEKSEIFDDQFSVERPDGSNFTLKIRSTKLEDSAMYFCASRTDRAYIGLFFGSGTQLSVL.

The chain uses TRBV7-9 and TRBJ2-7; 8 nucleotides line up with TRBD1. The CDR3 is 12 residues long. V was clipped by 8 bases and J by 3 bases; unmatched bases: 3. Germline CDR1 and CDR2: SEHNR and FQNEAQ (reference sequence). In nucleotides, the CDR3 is TGTGCCAGCGACAGGGGCAACTACGAGCAGTACTTC. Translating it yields CASDRGNYEQYF.